This TCR beta chain was observed in a study of cytomegalovirus exposure and HLA in healthy donors. Study results and caveats: Fewer N-insertions than the roughly 670-donor mean were reportedly shown by an Asian-associated ancestry cluster in a later analysis. Indistinguishable V segments such as TRBV6-2 and TRBV6-3 were excluded. Presence/absence comparisons presumed near-even sequencing depth among donors.

Donors showed nominal health when sampled, although they likely had unrecorded immune exposures. This clone was observed once. What it binds is not known. Vbeta (60) and Jbeta (13) primers were used in the PCR. The table came from immunoSEQ multiplex PCR; TCRdb's copy has only in-frame clones and leaves some out. The top ten clones hold about 0.89% of a sample with about 170,000 clones, 80% to 85% of them seen once. The length of the CDR3 is 14 residues. V shed 1 base and J 8 bases; nucleotides not matched to a gene: 4. Germline V lookup: CDR1 SGHRS, CDR2 YFSETQ. This sequence originates from a girl aged 2 to 9 in good health and CMV-seropositive. The material sequenced was PBMCs. V usage is TRBV5-1 and J usage is TRBJ2-1; 9 positions match TRBD2. CDR3 sequence reads: CASSLLAGPYEQFF. CDR3 nucleotides: TGCGCCAGCAGCTTGCTAGCGGGACCATATGAGCAGTTCTTC.